This entry concerns a single T cell receptor beta chain. A second PCR of roughly 7 to 11 cycles used a sample-barcoded 5' primer and a J-beta primer mix. MiXCR was run by TCRdb on the 5' RACE reads, yielding one entry per CDR3 protein. The sample carries approximately 1,700,000 distinct CDR3 sequences, approximately 39% recorded once. This entry belongs to a study of blood T cells in healthy people across ages. V shed 0 bases and J shed 0 bases, with 12 bases lying between them. CDR1 LGHNA and CDR2 YSLEER come from the germline V gene. The CDR3 length is 17 residues. This rearrangement joins TRBV4-3 to TRBJ2-1; D could derive from TRBD1 or TRBD2 (5 bases each). This TCR came from a human donor in good health. Sequencing was done on a sample of blood. The CDR3 spells CASSQEQKGTSYNEQFF. The CDR3 region has the DNA TGCGCCAGCAGCCAAGAACAGAAGGGGACCTCCTACAATGAGCAGTTCTTC.